Detailed here is one T cell receptor (beta chain). Focal radiation plus CTLA-4 blockade with ipilimumab was given to patients with chemo-refractory metastatic non-small-cell lung cancer. This entry comes from a study of radiotherapy plus CTLA-4 blockade in lung cancer. Study-level background: Disease control reached over 30%, with objective responses in 15% to 20%.

Clones were read by immunoSEQ multiplex PCR, and TCRdb kept only the in-frame ones, dropping some. Among tens of thousands of clones listed, around 79% were seen once. The V end was cut by 1 base, the J end by 3 bases, with 4 bases between. The germline CDR1 and CDR2 sequences are GTSNPN and SVGIG (reference sequence). This CDR3 is 13 amino acids long. The starting material was peripheral blood, obtained from a patient treated with radiotherapy plus ipilimumab. This receptor was obtained from a human donor with non-small cell lung cancer who had a complete response to radiotherapy plus ipilimumab. The chain recombines TRBV30 with TRBJ1-6; unclear D gene. Here the CDR3 DNA reads TGTGCCTGGAGTGATCACTATAATTCACCCCTCCACTTT. Translating it yields CAWSDHYNSPLHF.